Here is one T cell receptor beta chain with its context. These data belong to a study of blood T cell repertoires in COVID-19. About the research overall: Acute and convalescent COVID-19 specimens originated in the United States, Italy and Spain. The cDNA or gDNA used as material had been derived from T cells, B-cell-depleted T cells, or PBMCs.

Per the authors' pipeline: Researchers report that nucleated cell counts were estimated from reference gene primer amplification. This table comes from immunoSEQ multiplex PCR, and its TCRdb copy is limited to in-frame clones, with some not included. The DNA gave D and trimming, while V, J and clone size come from that table. The sample lists over 120,000 clones; 75% to 85% were seen once. The CDR3 is 16 amino acids. The V segment lost 4 bases and the J segment 3 bases; nucleotides outside the gene matches: 10. Germline CDR1 MNHNY, CDR2 SVGAGI (reference sequence). Sequenced sample: peripheral blood. The genes are TRBV6-6 and TRBJ1-1; TRBD1 aligns across 8 bases. The TCR comes from a man aged 65 to 85 who had recovered from COVID-19. The CDR3 DNA sequence: TGTGCCAGCAGTTCCCCGCAGGGGGCAGTGGACACTGAAGCTTTCTTT. Translated, it gives CASSSPQGAVDTEAFF.